The 5 T cell receptor beta chains below come from one sample, sequenced in a study of CD8 T cells in ankylosing spondylitis listed by TCRdb under 2017. Receptor libraries were prepared by 5' RACE. The sequencer listed for this sample is Illumina HiSeq 2500. TCRdb passed the public sequencing reads through fastp at Q25 and MiXCR, retaining productive beta sequences. For every CDR3 protein sequence, its rows merge into one entry that carries the most common genes and DNA. This sample comprises roughly 200,000 distinct CDR3 sequences, about 13% of them detected only once. The leading ten clones occupy more than 15% of the sample. The sequencing sample was made of blood, either unsorted or a sorted T cell fraction (not recorded which). The receptor set was obtained from a male donor with ankylosing spondylitis or in good health (not recorded which).

This clonotype was seen ten or more times. The V and J genes are TRBV3-1 and TRBJ2-7; 8 nucleotides line up with TRBD2. Germline assignment: CDR1 LGHDT and CDR2 YNNKEL (reference sequence). Trimming took 1 base from V and 2 from J; bases not matched to a gene: 4. The CDR3 sequence is 15 residues long. The CDR3 sequence is CASSQVAGGPYEQYF. The CDR3 bases are TGTGCCAGCAGCCAAGTCGCGGGAGGCCCCTACGAGCAGTACTTC.

This clonotype was detected a few times. The chain links TRBV4-1 to TRBJ2-1; D not certain. Germline CDR1 MGHRA, CDR2 YSYEKL. Between the trimmed V and J ends, which lost 0 bases and 5 bases, there was a span of 20 bases. The CDR3 covers 18 residues. CDR3 DNA sequence: TGCGCCAGCAGCCAAGAGGATTATAGACCCTGGCCTCACAATGAGCAGTTCTTC. Translation gives CASSQEDYRPWPHNEQFF.

Only a few counts were recorded for this clonotype. The V call is TRBV7-9, the J call TRBJ1-4; the D is unclear. The V end was cut by 0 bases, the J end by 7 bases, with 18 bases between. Germline V lookup: CDR1 SEHNR, CDR2 FQNEAQ (reference sequence). The CDR3 contains 17 residues. CDR3 in DNA: TGTGCCAGCAGCTTAGCGCGCTCGCAGGTGGTTGGTGAAAAACTGTTTTTT. Translating gives CASSLARSQVVGEKLFF.

The genes are TRBV12-3 or TRBV12-4 and TRBJ2-1; 10 nucleotides align to TRBD1. V dropped 3 bases and J dropped 4; count of bases not matched to a gene: 12. The CDR3 is 18 amino acids. CDR3 loop: CASSLDGWTGGIYNEQFF. Written as DNA, the CDR3 is TGTGCCAGCAGTTTGGACGGCTGGACAGGGGGGATTTACAATGAGCAGTTCTTC.

A word on this clonotype: This CDR3 fails to terminate in the conserved phenylalanine or tryptophan, so it likely reflects a read error. This chain joins TRBV4-1 and TRBJ2-7, with no clear D. Germline loops: CDR1 MGHRA, CDR2 YSYEKL. This CDR3 contains 13 residues. CDR3 nucleotide sequence: TGCGCCAGCTGCCAAGGAAGGGCCTACGAGCAGTACTCC. It is translated as CASCQGRAYEQYS.